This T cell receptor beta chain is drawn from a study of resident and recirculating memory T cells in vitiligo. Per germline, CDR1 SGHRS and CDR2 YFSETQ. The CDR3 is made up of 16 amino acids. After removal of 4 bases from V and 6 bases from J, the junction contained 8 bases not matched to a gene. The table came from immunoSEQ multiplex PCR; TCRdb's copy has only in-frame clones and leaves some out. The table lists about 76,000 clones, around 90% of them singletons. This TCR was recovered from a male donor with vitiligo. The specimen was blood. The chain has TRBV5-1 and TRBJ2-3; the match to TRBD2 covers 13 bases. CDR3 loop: CASSPGLAGLTDTQYF. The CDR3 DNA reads TGCGCCAGCAGCCCGGGACTAGCGGGATTAACGGATACGCAGTATTTT.